This T cell receptor (beta chain) was identified in a study of cytomegalovirus exposure and HLA in healthy donors. General study points: In a later analysis, common viral pathogens appeared linked to several of the most significant clusters.

With 60 Vbeta and 13 Jbeta primers, the PCR was carried out. Generated by immunoSEQ multiplex PCR, the TCRdb table keeps only in-frame clones and is missing some. This sample has some 210,000 clones, with almost 80% found just once. This CDR3 spans 16 amino acids. V dropped 0 bases and J dropped 3; count of bases not matched to a gene: 5. The V gene's germline CDR1 is SGHDT and CDR2 YYEEEE. Notes on this clone: Its target is unknown.

The sequence came from a male donor in good health and CMV-seronegative. V usage is TRBV5-6 and J usage is TRBJ2-2; TRBD1 aligns across 7 bases. Material for sequencing was PBMCs. As DNA, the CDR3 is TGTGCCAGCAGCTTGGTGAGGGGGCCGGACACCGGGGAGCTGTTTTTT. Translating gives CASSLVRGPDTGELFF.